This T cell receptor beta chain is drawn from a study of OX40 agonist ivuxolimab in advanced cancers. Study information: The patients received ivuxolimab by intravenous route every 2 weeks at 0.01 to 10 mg/kg. Patients achieving partial responses numbered three: one hepatocellular carcinoma case and two cutaneous melanoma cases.

As to this clone: The antigen remains undetermined.

Profiling relied on immunoSEQ multiplex PCR, and the TCRdb table lists in-frame clones only, not all of them. Of under 100,000 clones in the sample, roughly 80% were seen once. Trimming took off 1 base at V and 8 bases at J, with 11 bases between the two ends. The germline V gene has CDR1 GTSNPN and CDR2 SVGIG (reference sequence). The CDR3 is 12 amino acids. Study findings and constraints: Certain nonresponders likewise exhibited a low normalized T-cell clonal expansion.

This specimen was CD4+ or CD8+ T cells sorted from blood, taken in a trial of the OX40 agonist ivuxolimab. The chain is built from TRBV30 and TRBJ1-2; no definite D call. This clonotype originated in an adult with an advanced solid tumor such as melanoma, head and neck, liver or kidney cancer. CDR3 region: CAWSGDGGGYTF. CDR3 coding DNA: TGTGCCTGGAGTGGCGATGGCGGAGGCTACACCTTC. Filled out from reference TRBV30 and TRBJ1-2, the complete variable domain reads SQTIHQWPATLVQPVGSPLSLECTVEGTSNPNLYWYRQAAGRGLQLLFYSVGIGQISSEVPQNLSASRPQDRQFILSSKKLLLSDSGFYLCAWSGDGGGYTFGSGTRLTVV.